These 5 T cell receptor beta chains share one sample of origin, sequenced in a study of post-analysis software for immune sequencing data. Study results and limitations: Comparison of patients with controls showed 4 to 6 TRBV segments more frequent in patients, TRBV5-6, TRBV5-1 and TRBV20-1 among them.

The library was made from cDNA and included unique molecular identifiers. TCRdb redid the calling of the PCR reads with MiXCR, one entry per CDR3 protein. The repertoire includes hundreds of thousands of distinct CDR3 sequences, approximately 30% of them detected once, and 0.56% sits in the top ten. These TCRs are of unknown antigen specificity. The sequenced material came from blood. Receptors originate from a girl under 18 with multiple sclerosis.

The table lists this clonotype with a few counts. This rearrangement joins TRBV6-5 to TRBJ1-4, with TRBD1 matching 8 bases. Germline assignment: CDR1 MNHEY and CDR2 SVGAGI. The length of the CDR3 is 14 residues. J was trimmed by 8 bases and V by 2 bases; bases with no gene match: 4. This chain's CDR3 is CASSYARGREKLFF. CDR3 coding DNA: TGTGCCAGCAGTTACGCCAGGGGGCGAGAAAAACTGTTTTTT.

The chain couples TRBV20-1 to TRBJ2-5; 10 positions match TRBD2. Gene TRBJ2-7 matches the end of the DNA better, so the J call may be wrong. The germline V gene has CDR1 DFQATT and CDR2 SNEGSKA (reference sequence). This CDR3 comprises 14 residues. In nucleotides, the CDR3 is TGCAGTGCTAGATACACGGGACTAGCGACCGAGCAGTACTTC. Translated, it gives CSARYTGLATEQYF.

This clonotype appeared once. This sequence joins TRBV7-8 and TRBJ1-2, with D possibly being TRBD1 (6 bases). The CDR3 covers 14 residues. CDR1 and CDR2 (germline): SGHVS, FQNEAQ. The germline V and J ends were trimmed by 8 bases and 2 bases, with 15 bases remaining between them. This CDR3 reads CASAPPGVNYGYTF. CDR3 coding DNA: TGTGCCAGCGCCCCCCCAGGGGTAAACTATGGCTACACCTTC.

Only a few counts were recorded for this clonotype. The rearrangement uses TRBV5-1 and TRBJ2-1, with TRBD1 as a possible D gene (5 bases). This CDR3 contains 14 residues. V was cut by 10 bases and J by 4 bases, with 18 bases left in between. Germline CDR1 SGHRS, CDR2 YFSETQ. The CDR3 loop is CASSVMGLYNEQFF. In nucleotides, the CDR3 is TGCGCCTCGTCCGTGATGGGGCTTTACAATGAGCAGTTCTTC.

This clonotype has only a few counts. This sequence joins TRBV6-1 and TRBJ2-5, with a possible D match to TRBD2 (5 bases). V was trimmed by 6 bases and J by 1 base, leaving 9 bases between them. Germline V CDR1 and CDR2: MNHNS, SASEGT. The CDR3 is made up of 13 amino acids. The CDR3 bases are TGTGCCAGCAGAAGACTATTCCAAGAGACCCAGTACTTC. This gives the protein CASRRLFQETQYF.